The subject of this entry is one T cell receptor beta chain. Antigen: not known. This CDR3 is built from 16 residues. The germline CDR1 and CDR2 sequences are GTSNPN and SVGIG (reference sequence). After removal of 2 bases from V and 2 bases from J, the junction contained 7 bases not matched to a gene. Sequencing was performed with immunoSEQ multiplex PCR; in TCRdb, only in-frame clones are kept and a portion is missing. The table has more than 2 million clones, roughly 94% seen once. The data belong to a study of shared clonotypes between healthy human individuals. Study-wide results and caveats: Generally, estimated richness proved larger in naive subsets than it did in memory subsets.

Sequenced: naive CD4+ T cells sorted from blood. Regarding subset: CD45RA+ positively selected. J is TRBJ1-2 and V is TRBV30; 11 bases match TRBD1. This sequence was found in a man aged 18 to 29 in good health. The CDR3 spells CAWSWDRGVINYGYTF. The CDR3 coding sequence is TGTGCCTGGAGTTGGGACAGGGGGGTGATCAACTATGGCTACACCTTC.